The 23 T cell receptor beta chains below come from one sample, sequenced in a study of PD-1 blockade in classical Hodgkin lymphoma. Measured with immunoSEQ multiplex PCR; TCRdb has only the in-frame clones, and not every one. The sample shows 80,000 to 100,000 clones, roughly 80% of them seen only once. Relapse after autologous stem cell transplantation occurred in every patient, and brentuximab vedotin exposure varied. Specimen: peripheral blood mononuclear cells (PBMCs), collected before the second cycle of nivolumab. These receptor sequences come from a human donor with classical Hodgkin lymphoma.

This clone was seen a few times. CDR3 DNA sequence: TGTGCCAGCAGCCCAGCCCCCACGGCCTCCTACGAGCAGTACTTC. Its protein is CASSPAPTASYEQYF. The V gene is TRBV7-6, the J gene TRBJ2-7, with unresolved D. Trimming pared 5 bases from V and 0 bases from J, leaving 14 bases between. Germline V gives CDR1 SGHVS, CDR2 FNYEAQ. This CDR3 spans 15 amino acids.

This clone was recorded only once. The chain is built from TRBV7-2 and TRBJ2-2, with D tentatively TRBD2 (6 bases). The CDR3 runs to 13 residues. Trimming removed 5 bases at V and 7 bases at J, with 11 bases between. Germline CDR1 and CDR2: SGHTA and FQGNSA. CDR3 sequence: CASSRGTGGELFF. The CDR3 DNA sequence: TGTGCCAGCAGCCGAGGGACTGGCGGGGAGCTGTTTTTT. Combining the CDR3 with reference TRBV7-2 and TRBJ2-2 gives the whole variable domain GAGVSQSPSNKVTEKGKDVELRCDPISGHTALYWYRQSLGQGLEFLIYFQGNSAPDKSGLPSDRFSAERTGGSVSTLTIQRTQQEDSAVYLCASSRGTGGELFFGEGSRLTVL.

This clone appeared once. This rearrangement joins TRBV5-5 to TRBJ2-3; D gene unclear. V gave up 5 bases and J gave up 0 bases, with 10 bases separating them. The CDR3 is 14 residues long. Per germline, CDR1 SGHKS and CDR2 YYEKEE (reference sequence). The CDR3 DNA is TGTGCCAGCAGTTCATCCGGCAGCACAGATACGCAGTATTTT. This sequence encodes CASSSSGSTDTQYF.

The chain couples TRBV25-1 to TRBJ2-1; 15 bases line up with TRBD2. The CDR3 consists of 17 residues. CDR1 and CDR2 (germline): MGHDK, SYGVNS. Trimming cost V 4 bases and J 7 bases; bases outside gene matches: 8. As DNA, the CDR3 is TGTGCCAGCAGTGCACAGTCGGGACTAGCGGGAGGTAATGAGCAGTTCTTC. Residues: CASSAQSGLAGGNEQFF.

The rearrangement uses TRBV11-2 and TRBJ1-4; TRBD1 is a possible D gene (6 bases). V was trimmed by 0 bases and J by 8 bases, leaving 16 bases between them. The CDR3 contains 16 residues. Germline V gene sequence: CDR1 SGHAT, CDR2 FQNNGV. CDR3 sequence (DNA): TGTGCCAGCAGCTTAGATGGGGGGCGCAGGAGCGAAAAACTGTTTTTT. Its translation: CASSLDGGRRSEKLFF. Full variable domain (outside the CDR3, taken from reference TRBV11-2 and TRBJ1-4): EAGVAQSPRYKIIEKRQSVAFWCNPISGHATLYWYQQILGQGPKLLIQFQNNGVVDDSQLPKDRFSAERLKGVDSTLKIQPAKLEDSAVYLCASSLDGGRRSEKLFFGSGTQLSVL.

The chain combines TRBV9 with TRBJ1-1; possibly TRBD1 for D (5 bases). Germline V CDR1 and CDR2: SGDLS, YYNGEE. This CDR3 spans 15 amino acids. The V end was cut by 0 bases, the J end by 5 bases, with 14 bases between. The CDR3 nucleotides are TGTGCCAGCAGCGTAGCGGCAGGGCGTGAGACTGAAGCTTTCTTT. The encoded protein is CASSVAAGRETEAFF.

The V call is TRBV28, the J call TRBJ1-3; D is perhaps TRBD1 (5 bases). CDR1 and CDR2 from the germline V gene are MDHEN and SYDVKM. The V end was cut by 1 base, the J end by 2 bases, with 12 bases between. The CDR3 runs 16 residues. The chain's CDR3 is CASSLYRLQTGNTIYF. CDR3 DNA: TGTGCCAGCAGTTTATACAGGTTACAGACTGGAAACACCATATATTTT. The full variable domain, rest sourced from reference TRBV28 and TRBJ1-3, is DVKVTQSSRYLVKRTGEKVFLECVQDMDHENMFWYRQDPGLGLRLIYFSYDVKMKEKGDIPEGYSVSREKKERFSLILESASTNQTSMYLCASSLYRLQTGNTIYFGEGSWLTVV.

V and J are TRBV4-1 and TRBJ2-5, with 10 bases identical to TRBD2. TRBJ2-7 matches the DNA end more closely, so the J call is doubtful. Germline V gene lookup returns CDR1 MGHRA and CDR2 YSYEKL. The CDR3 loop spans 15 amino acids. The CDR3 spells CASSPPSGSRHEQYF. For the CDR3, the DNA is TGCGCCAGCAGCCCGCCTAGCGGGAGTCGCCACGAGCAGTACTTC.

As to this clone: Germline is not matched at one junction end, which may reflect a read error. The chain links TRBV19 to TRBJ2-3, with D possibly matching TRBD2 (6 bases). CDR1 and CDR2 (germline): LNHDA, SQIVND (reference sequence). This CDR3 is built from 14 residues. This CDR3 reads CASSIAVRTDTQYF. The CDR3 DNA reads as TGTGCCAGCAGTATAGCGGTGAGGACAGATACGCAGTATTTT.

The rearrangement uses TRBV18 and TRBJ1-3, with a possible D match to TRBD1 (6 bases). CDR1 KGHSH and CDR2 LQKENI come from the germline V gene. The length of the CDR3 is 14 residues. Trimming stripped 2 bases from V and 8 bases from J, with 13 bases between. In nucleotides, the CDR3 is TGTGCCAGCTCACCAACCGCAGGGGCAGACACCATATATTTT. Residues: CASSPTAGADTIYF.

The chain joins TRBV7-2 to TRBJ1-3; D call uncertain. V was shortened by 2 bases and J by 0 bases, with 14 bases between the two germline ends. This CDR3 region has 17 residues. Germline CDR1 is SGHTA and CDR2 is FQGNSA. CDR3 region: CASSLSSSQLSGNTIYF. The CDR3, as DNA: TGTGCCAGCAGCTTAAGTTCCAGCCAGCTCTCTGGAAACACCATATATTTT.

V usage is TRBV2 and J usage is TRBJ2-5; 9 bases match TRBD1. The junction had 6 bases not matched to a gene; V was cut back by 5 bases and J by 2 bases. This CDR3 region has 15 residues. CDR1 is SNHLY and CDR2 is FYNNEI in the germline V gene. This CDR3 is CASSLLTGGQETQYF. The CDR3 nucleotides are TGTGCCAGCAGTCTATTGACAGGGGGGCAAGAGACCCAGTACTTC.

The V gene is TRBV7-3, the J gene TRBJ2-2; either TRBD1 or TRBD2 may fit D (5 bases each). V shed 8 bases and J shed 0 bases, with 10 bases lying between them. Germline values: CDR1 SGHTA, CDR2 FQGTGA. This CDR3 comprises 14 residues. The CDR3 DNA reads TGTGCCAGCGCTCGGGACGCGAACACCGGGGAGCTGTTTTTT. Residues: CASARDANTGELFF.

The chain couples TRBV14 to TRBJ2-3, with a possible D match to TRBD1 (6 bases). V gave up 6 bases and J gave up 3 bases, with 16 bases separating them. Per germline, CDR1 SGHDN and CDR2 FVKESK. The CDR3 is 15 amino acids. CDR3 residues: CASRPNRVWTDTQYF. CDR3 in DNA: TGTGCCAGCAGACCAAACAGGGTGTGGACAGATACGCAGTATTTT.

The chain combines TRBV5-1 with TRBJ2-3, with 7 bases that match TRBD1. The CDR3 totals 17 residues. Germline lookup yields CDR1 SGHRS and CDR2 YFSETQ. The V and J ends lost 3 bases and 6 bases, in that order; junction bases with no gene match: 16. The CDR3 loop reads CASSSRPTGAGTDTQYF. CDR3 in DNA: TGCGCCAGCAGCTCCCGCCCTACAGGGGCTGGGACGGATACGCAGTATTTT.

The J gene is TRBJ2-3, the V gene TRBV5-1, with D maybe TRBD1 (5 bases). The CDR3 runs 15 residues. V was trimmed by 0 bases and J by 0 bases, leaving 8 bases between them. From germline, CDR1 is SGHRS and CDR2 YFSETQ. The CDR3: CASSLATASTDTQYF. DNA of the CDR3: TGCGCCAGCAGCTTGGCGACAGCTAGCACAGATACGCAGTATTTT. Using reference TRBV5-1 and TRBJ2-3 for the parts outside the CDR3, the full variable domain is KAGVTQTPRYLIKTRGQQVTLSCSPISGHRSVSWYQQTPGQGLQFLFEYFSETQRNKGNFPGRFSGRQFSNSRSEMNVSTLELGDSALYLCASSLATASTDTQYFGPGTRLTVL.

The rearrangement links TRBV7-8 to TRBJ1-3, with 8 bases that match TRBD1. This CDR3 has 15 residues. The ends lost 1 base at V and 6 bases at J; junction bases unmatched: 5. The germline gives CDR1 SGHVS, CDR2 FQNEAQ. The CDR3 region has the DNA TGTGCCAGCAGCTTAGGGGCCAGGGGGCAAAACACCATATATTTT. Its protein product is CASSLGARGQNTIYF. The whole variable domain, remainder taken from reference TRBV7-8 and TRBJ1-3, is GAGVSQSPRYKVAKRGQDVALRCDPISGHVSLFWYQQALGQGPEFLTYFQNEAQLDKSGLPSDRFFAERPEGSVSTLKIQRTQQEDSAVYLCASSLGARGQNTIYFGEGSWLTVV.

This clone occurred a few times. The chain links TRBV25-1 to TRBJ2-7, with D perhaps matching TRBD2 (6 bases). CDR1 is MGHDK, CDR2 SYGVNS, per germline. V gave up 4 bases and J gave up 2 bases, with 15 bases separating them. This CDR3 region has 15 residues. The CDR3 DNA is TGTGCCAGCAGTGGGGCGGGGCCCAGCACCTACGAGCAGTACTTC. Protein product: CASSGAGPSTYEQYF.

The chain employs TRBV10-3 and TRBJ2-3; 7 nucleotides match TRBD2. CDR1 and CDR2 from the germline V gene are ENHRY and SYGVKD. The CDR3 covers 16 residues. V shed 7 bases and J 0 bases; nucleotides not matched to a gene: 10. CDR3 DNA sequence: TGTGCCATCACCGCGGGGAGCGGGGATAGCACAGATACGCAGTATTTT. Amino acids: CAITAGSGDSTDTQYF.

The CDR3 DNA follows: TGCGCCAGCAGCTTGGAAGGGCCTAAGCCCCAGCATTTT. Protein: CASSLEGPKPQHF. The V call is TRBV5-1, the J call TRBJ1-5, with D hard to call. The germline V gene has CDR1 SGHRS and CDR2 YFSETQ. The CDR3 sequence is 13 residues long. The V end lost 0 bases, the J end lost 8 bases, and 9 bases lay between the germline ends.

The CDR3 DNA is TGTGCCAGCAGCCAAGACTTAGCGGGAGCCTACGAGCAGTACTTC. Translation: CASSQDLAGAYEQYF. The genes are TRBV4-2 and TRBJ2-5; 9 bases fit TRBD2. The DNA end is a closer match to TRBJ2-7, so the J assignment may be wrong. This CDR3 is built from 15 residues. Germline lookup yields CDR1 LGHNA and CDR2 YNFKEQ.

V and J are TRBV7-3 and TRBJ2-3, with D tentatively TRBD1 or TRBD2 (5 bases each). The CDR3 contains 15 residues. Germline V lookup: CDR1 SGHTA, CDR2 FQGTGA. Trimming took off 2 bases at V and 2 bases at J, with 11 bases between the two ends. CDR3 bases: TGTGCCAGCAGCTTATTGGGACGACACACAGATACGCAGTATTTT. Encoded protein: CASSLLGRHTDTQYF.

The genes are TRBV4-2 and TRBJ2-7; D gene uncertain. Trimming removed 1 base at V and 2 bases at J, with 9 bases between. Germline V lookup: CDR1 LGHNA, CDR2 YNFKEQ. The CDR3 runs to 14 residues. CDR3 DNA sequence: TGTGCCAGCAGCCAAGTGATATCCCCCTACGAGCAGTACTTC. It yields the protein CASSQVISPYEQYF.